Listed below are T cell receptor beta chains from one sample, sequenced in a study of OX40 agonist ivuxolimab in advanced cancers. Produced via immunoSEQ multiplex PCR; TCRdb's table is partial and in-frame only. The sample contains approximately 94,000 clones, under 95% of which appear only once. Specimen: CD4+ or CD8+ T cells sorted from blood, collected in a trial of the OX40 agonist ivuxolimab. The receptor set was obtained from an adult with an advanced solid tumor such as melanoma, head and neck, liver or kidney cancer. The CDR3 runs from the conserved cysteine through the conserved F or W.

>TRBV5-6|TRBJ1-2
CASSLGRARTF
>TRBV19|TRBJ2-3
CASSRGVGTDTQYF
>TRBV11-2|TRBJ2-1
CASSLLRANEQFF
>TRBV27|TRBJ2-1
CASSLTPTSSADNEQFF
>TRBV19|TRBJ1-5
CASNLAPPQPQHF
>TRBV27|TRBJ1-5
CASRIGATGGGNQPQHF
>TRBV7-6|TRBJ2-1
CASSLATSGRAEFF
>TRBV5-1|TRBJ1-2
CASSLTDNYGYTF
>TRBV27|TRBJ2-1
CASSLSPQGAHEQFF
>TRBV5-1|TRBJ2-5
CASLTLIANQETQYF
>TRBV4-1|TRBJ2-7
CASSQEAGPYSYEQYF
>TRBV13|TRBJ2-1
CASSPGTGGSYNEQFF
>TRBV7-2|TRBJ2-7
CASSLGLAGIREQYF
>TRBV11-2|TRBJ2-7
CASSSRLAGDSGAEYEQYF
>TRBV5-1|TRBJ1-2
CASSLGNYGYTF
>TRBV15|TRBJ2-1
CATGDRVYNEQFF
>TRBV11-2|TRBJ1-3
CASSSSRPGYSGNTIYF
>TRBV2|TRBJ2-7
CASIDGRSYEQYF
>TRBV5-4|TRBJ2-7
CASSLDGAYEQYF
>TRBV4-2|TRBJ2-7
CASSQGPFYEQYF
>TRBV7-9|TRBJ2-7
CASSAQDSYEQYF
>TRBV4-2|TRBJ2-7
CASSQGTLGYEQYF
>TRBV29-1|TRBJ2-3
CSVVDREPDTQYF
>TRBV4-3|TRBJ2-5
CASSQDTGVPETQYF
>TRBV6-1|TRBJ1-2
CASSELFRENYGYTF
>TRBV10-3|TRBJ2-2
CAISEGLAGGVGELFF
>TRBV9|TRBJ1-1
CASSVETTGHTEAFF
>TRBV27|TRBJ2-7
CASSPSPTGDEQYF
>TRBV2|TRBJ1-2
CASSDGQGMGNGYTF
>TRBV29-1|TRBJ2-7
CSVDVRDRSSTYEQYF
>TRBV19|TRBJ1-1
CASSIDYRGQETEAFF